The clone carrying this T cell receptor (beta chain) appeared many times. The antigen is not known. TCRdb fed the reads into MiXCR, producing one record per CDR3 protein. This sample has more than 85,000 distinct CDR3 sequences, with 20% to 30% found just once. The CDR3 has 16 amino acids. Germline assignment: CDR1 LGHNA and CDR2 YNFKEQ. Trimming took off 0 bases at V and 0 bases at J, with 9 bases between the two ends. This sample is drawn from a study of T cell repertoires in cytomegalovirus infection. In the study overall: A matching HLA type, together with CMV infection, was signaled by public TCR beta signatures. Regarding the study as a whole: Dominant in the ex vivo response were TCR beta clonotypes restricted by HLA-C and specific for CMV. Adding up the frequency of public TCR beta families identified people who carried CMV plus the relevant HLA.

The chain carries TRBV4-2 and TRBJ2-1; possible D gene TRBD1, 6 bases. Source material: CD8+ T cells from PBMCs. The sequence came from a human donor in good health (CMV status not recorded). Some clones in this sample may be carry-over from other donors' samples. The CDR3 sequence is CASSQDGQTSYNEQFF. CDR3 nucleotide sequence: TGTGCCAGCAGCCAAGATGGACAGACCTCCTACAATGAGCAGTTCTTC.